This is a list of T cell receptor beta chains from one sample in a study of blood T cell repertoires in COVID-19. Profiled with immunoSEQ multiplex PCR; TCRdb holds only in-frame clones, not every one. This sample carries around 230,000 clones, approximately 90% of them seen once, and the ten largest clones take under 3%. The sample taken for sequencing was PBMCs or T cells enriched from blood (not recorded which). The receptors were sampled from a woman younger than 45 who had recovered from COVID-19. The CDR3 runs from the conserved cysteine through the conserved F or W. Fields, in order: clone size, CDR3 length, V gene, D gene, J gene, CDR3 protein, CDR3 DNA. The D gene is left open where the match is weak. Some rows mark clone size as missing; the rest say once, few, many or name a class of expanded clone.

-,15,TRBV6-5,TRBD1,TRBJ1-3,CASSRGQVSGNTIYF,TGTGCCAGCAGTCGAGGACAGGTTTCTGGAAACACCATATATTTT
once,14,TRBV4-3,TRBD1,TRBJ2-7,CASSPGQGAYEQYF,TGCGCCAGCAGCCCGGGACAGGGGGCCTACGAGCAGTACTTC
-,15,TRBV5-1,-,TRBJ2-7,CASSSDLLVRSEQYF,TGCGCCAGCTCGAGTGACTTACTGGTGAGGAGCGAGCAGTACTTC
-,15,TRBV4-3,-,TRBJ1-1,CASSQDRTGSNIAFF,TGCGCCAGCAGCCAAGATCGTACAGGGTCTAATATAGCTTTCTTT
-,16,TRBV6-5,TRBD1,TRBJ1-2,CASSYSTGEVDYGYTF,TGTGCCAGCAGTTACTCGACAGGGGAAGTCGACTATGGCTACACCTTC
medium-sized,14,TRBV2,-,TRBJ2-3,CASSGQSATDTQYF,TGTGCCAGCAGTGGACAGTCCGCCACAGATACGCAGTATTTT
once,11,TRBV29-1,-,TRBJ2-3,CSAATADTQYF,TGCAGCGCTGCGACAGCAGATACGCAGTATTTT
-,14,TRBV13,TRBD1,TRBJ2-1,CASSRQGVYNEQFF,TGTGCCAGCAGCCGACAGGGTGTCTACAATGAGCAGTTCTTC
-,14,TRBV19,-,TRBJ2-1,CASSAYGTNNEQFF,TGTGCCAGTAGTGCCTACGGGACAAACAATGAGCAGTTCTTC
once,16,TRBV6-2/TRBV6-3,-,TRBJ2-6,CASSSTGSSGANVLTF,TGTGCCAGCAGTTCTACAGGAAGCTCTGGGGCCAACGTCCTGACTTTC
-,15,TRBV2,-,TRBJ1-2,CASSEIKTGFIGYTF,TGTGCCAGCAGTGAAATTAAGACAGGATTTATTGGCTACACCTTC
once,15,TRBV7-8,TRBD1,TRBJ1-1,CASRPRRGQGAEAFF,TGTGCCAGCAGACCTAGGAGGGGACAGGGTGCTGAAGCTTTCTTT
-,16,TRBV28,-,TRBJ1-6,CASSLSQGWRDSPLHF,TGTGCCAGCAGTTTAAGCCAAGGGTGGAGGGATTCACCCCTCCACTTT
-,16,TRBV3-1/TRBV3-2,-,TRBJ2-5,CASSQDLGVGQETQYF,TGTGCCAGCAGCCAAGATCTAGGGGTTGGGCAAGAGACCCAGTACTTC
-,15,TRBV27,-,TRBJ1-3,CASSARQVSGNTIYF,TGTGCCAGCAGTGCCAGACAGGTCTCTGGAAACACCATATATTTT
-,15,TRBV4-3,-,TRBJ1-1,CASSQDRIMNTEAFF,TGCGCCAGCAGCCAAGACAGAATAATGAACACTGAAGCTTTCTTT
-,14,TRBV7-2,-,TRBJ2-2,CASSLPPNTGELFF,TGTGCCAGCAGCTTACCTCCTAACACCGGGGAGCTGTTTTTT
-,16,TRBV27,TRBD2,TRBJ2-1,CASSPLGGGSYNEQFF,TGTGCCAGCAGTCCGTTGGGCGGGGGCTCCTACAATGAGCAGTTCTTC
once,14,TRBV9,-,TRBJ2-7,CASSVEGGLYEQYF,TGTGCCAGCAGCGTAGAGGGGGGGCTGTACGAGCAGTACTTC
-,13,TRBV29-1,-,TRBJ1-6,CSVGEVYNSPLHF,TGCAGCGTTGGTGAGGTGTATAATTCACCCCTCCACTTT
-,14,TRBV19,-,TRBJ1-1,CASTGISVWTEAFF,TGTGCAAGTACAGGGATAAGCGTCTGGACTGAAGCTTTCTTT
-,14,TRBV19,-,TRBJ2-5,CASSAGGAVETQYF,TGTGCCAGTAGTGCAGGAGGGGCGGTGGAGACCCAGTACTTC
-,16,TRBV7-9,TRBD1,TRBJ1-3,CASSEGQGLGGNTIYF,TGTGCCAGCAGCGAGGGACAGGGACTAGGGGGAAACACCATATATTTT
-,13,TRBV29-1,TRBD1,TRBJ2-1,CSDAQGAVNEQFF,TGCAGCGACGCACAGGGGGCGGTCAATGAGCAGTTCTTC
-,17,TRBV4-1,-,TRBJ1-3,CASSQRKGSLSGNTIYF,TGCGCCAGCAGCCAACGTAAGGGGTCCCTCTCTGGAAACACCATATATTTT
-,15,TRBV7-9,-,TRBJ2-1,CASSLWRGPYNEQFF,TGTGCCAGCAGCTTATGGCGGGGGCCTTACAATGAGCAGTTCTTC
-,15,TRBV15,-,TRBJ1-5,CATSRGRQDNQPQHF,TGTGCCACCAGCAGAGGCCGACAGGACAATCAGCCCCAGCATTTT
few,15,TRBV4-3,-,TRBJ1-2,CASSQAVSKTYGYTF,TGCGCCAGCAGCCAAGCTGTGTCGAAGACTTATGGCTACACCTTC
-,16,TRBV5-4,TRBD2,TRBJ2-3,CASSIQTSGGINTQYF,TGTGCCAGCAGTATCCAGACTAGCGGGGGGATTAATACGCAGTATTTT
-,11,TRBV12-3/TRBV12-4,-,TRBJ1-1,CASSFMAQAFF,TGTGCCAGCAGTTTTATGGCCCAAGCTTTCTTT
-,13,TRBV19,-,TRBJ1-1,CASSSLGSTEAFF,TGTGCCAGTAGTTCCTTGGGGAGCACTGAAGCTTTCTTT
-,13,TRBV3-1/TRBV3-2,-,TRBJ1-1,CASSRDMNTEAFF,TGTGCCAGCAGCCGAGACATGAACACTGAAGCTTTCTTT
-,14,TRBV15,-,TRBJ1-5,CATSLRTVNQPQHF,TGTGCCACCAGCCTACGGACAGTGAATCAGCCCCAGCATTTT
-,16,TRBV27,TRBD1,TRBJ1-1,CASRRPPGQENTEAFF,TGTGCCAGCAGACGCCCCCCGGGACAGGAGAACACTGAAGCTTTCTTT
-,14,TRBV5-1,-,TRBJ2-7,CASSLVGSTYEQYF,TGCGCCAGCAGCTTGGTTGGCAGTACCTACGAGCAGTACTTC
-,12,TRBV18,-,TRBJ1-1,CASSPARPEAFF,TGTGCCAGCTCACCTGCGCGCCCCGAAGCTTTCTTT
-,16,TRBV2,-,TRBJ2-1,CASSEARLAMYNEQFF,TGTGCCAGCAGTGAAGCGCGTCTAGCGATGTACAATGAGCAGTTCTTC
-,16,TRBV9,-,TRBJ1-4,CASSVGVNSFNEKLFF,TGTGCCAGCAGCGTCGGTGTTAACAGCTTTAATGAAAAACTGTTTTTT
-,15,TRBV4-1,-,TRBJ2-7,CASSQIRSEEYEQYF,TGCGCCAGCAGCCAAATCCGGAGTGAAGAGTACGAGCAGTACTTC
-,14,TRBV5-8,-,TRBJ2-7,CASSPLAFSYEQYF,TGTGCCAGCAGCCCTCTAGCGTTCTCCTACGAGCAGTACTTC
-,14,TRBV4-1,-,TRBJ2-2,CASESGANTGELFF,TGCGCCAGCGAATCGGGGGCGAACACCGGGGAGCTGTTTTTT
-,14,TRBV7-2,TRBD1,TRBJ1-3,CASSLRTGGNTIYF,TGTGCCAGCAGCCTACGGACAGGAGGAAACACCATATATTTT